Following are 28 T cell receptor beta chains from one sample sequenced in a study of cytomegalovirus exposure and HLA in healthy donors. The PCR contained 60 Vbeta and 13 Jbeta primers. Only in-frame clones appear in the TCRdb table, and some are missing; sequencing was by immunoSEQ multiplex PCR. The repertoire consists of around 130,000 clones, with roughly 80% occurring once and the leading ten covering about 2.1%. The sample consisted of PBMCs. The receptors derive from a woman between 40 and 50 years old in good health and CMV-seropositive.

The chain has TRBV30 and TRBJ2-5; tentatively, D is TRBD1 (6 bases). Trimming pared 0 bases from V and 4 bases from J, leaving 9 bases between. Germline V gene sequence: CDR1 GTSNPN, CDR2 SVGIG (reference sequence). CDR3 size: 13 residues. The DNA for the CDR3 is TGTGCCTGGAGTGTACGCAGGGGAGAGACCCAGTACTTC. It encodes CAWSVRRGETQYF.

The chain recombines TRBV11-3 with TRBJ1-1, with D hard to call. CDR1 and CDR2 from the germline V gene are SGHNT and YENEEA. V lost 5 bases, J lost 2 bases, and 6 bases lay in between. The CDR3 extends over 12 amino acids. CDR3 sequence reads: CASSGLNTEAFF. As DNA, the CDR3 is TGTGCCAGCAGCGGACTCAACACTGAAGCTTTCTTT.

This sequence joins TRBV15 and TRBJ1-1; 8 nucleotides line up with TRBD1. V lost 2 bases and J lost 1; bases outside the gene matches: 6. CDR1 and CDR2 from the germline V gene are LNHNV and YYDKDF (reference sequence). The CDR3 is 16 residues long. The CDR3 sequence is CATSRSLDRGNTEAFF. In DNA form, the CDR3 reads TGTGCCACCAGCAGATCACTAGACAGGGGGAACACTGAAGCTTTCTTT.

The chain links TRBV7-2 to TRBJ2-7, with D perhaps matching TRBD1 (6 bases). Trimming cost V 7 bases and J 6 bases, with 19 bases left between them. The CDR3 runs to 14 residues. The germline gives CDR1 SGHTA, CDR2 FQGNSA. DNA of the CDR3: TGTGCCAGCAACCTACTAGGGGGTGGGGGCGAGCAGTACTTC. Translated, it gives CASNLLGGGGEQYF.

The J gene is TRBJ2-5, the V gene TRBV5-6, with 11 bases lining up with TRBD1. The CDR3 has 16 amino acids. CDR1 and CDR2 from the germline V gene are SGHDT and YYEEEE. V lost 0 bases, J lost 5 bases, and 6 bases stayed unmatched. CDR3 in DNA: TGTGCCAGCAGCTTGGAGGACAGGGGGCTAAGGGAGACCCAGTACTTC. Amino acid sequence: CASSLEDRGLRETQYF.

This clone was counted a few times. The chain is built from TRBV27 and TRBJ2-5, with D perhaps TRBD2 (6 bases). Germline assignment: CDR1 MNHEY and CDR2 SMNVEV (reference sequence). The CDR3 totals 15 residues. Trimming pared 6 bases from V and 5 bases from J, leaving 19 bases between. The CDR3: CASRRLLGGAETQYF. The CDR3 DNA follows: TGTGCCAGCAGACGCCTCCTTGGCGGGGCGGAGACCCAGTACTTC.

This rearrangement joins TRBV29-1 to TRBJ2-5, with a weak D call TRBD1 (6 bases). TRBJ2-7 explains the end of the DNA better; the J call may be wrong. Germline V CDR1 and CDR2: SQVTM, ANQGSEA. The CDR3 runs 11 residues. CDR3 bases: TGCAGCGTTCAGACAGGCGACGAGCAGTACTTC. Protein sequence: CSVQTGDEQYF.

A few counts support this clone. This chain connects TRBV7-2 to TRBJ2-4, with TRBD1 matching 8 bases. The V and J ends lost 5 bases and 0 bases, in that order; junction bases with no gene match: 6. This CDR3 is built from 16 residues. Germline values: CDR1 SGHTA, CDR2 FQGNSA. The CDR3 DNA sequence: TGTGCCAGCAGCCTGGACAGGGCTCTAGCCAAAAACATTCAGTACTTC. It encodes CASSLDRALAKNIQYF.

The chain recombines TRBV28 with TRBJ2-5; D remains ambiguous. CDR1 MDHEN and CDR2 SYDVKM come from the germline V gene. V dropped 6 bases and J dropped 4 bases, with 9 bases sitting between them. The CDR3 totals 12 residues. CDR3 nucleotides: TGTGCCAGCAGCACCAAGCCAGAGACCCAGTACTTC. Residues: CASSTKPETQYF.

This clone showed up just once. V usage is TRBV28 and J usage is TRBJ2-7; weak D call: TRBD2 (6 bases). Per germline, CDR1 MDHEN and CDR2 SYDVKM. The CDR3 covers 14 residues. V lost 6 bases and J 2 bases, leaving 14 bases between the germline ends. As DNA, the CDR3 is TGTGCCAGCAGCTGGACTGGGGGGACCTACGAGCAGTACTTC. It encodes CASSWTGGTYEQYF.

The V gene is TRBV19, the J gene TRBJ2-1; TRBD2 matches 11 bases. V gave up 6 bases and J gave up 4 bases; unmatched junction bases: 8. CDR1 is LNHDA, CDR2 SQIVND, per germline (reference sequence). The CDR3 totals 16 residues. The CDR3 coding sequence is TGTGCCAGTAGCCCAGGACTAGCGGGCTTATACAATGAGCAGTTCTTC. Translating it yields CASSPGLAGLYNEQFF.

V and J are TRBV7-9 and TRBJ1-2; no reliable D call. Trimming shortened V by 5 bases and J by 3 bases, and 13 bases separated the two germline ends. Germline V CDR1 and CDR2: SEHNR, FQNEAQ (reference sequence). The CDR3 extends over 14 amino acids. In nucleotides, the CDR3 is TGTGCCAGCAGCCCGGCCGGGGAGCACTATGGCTACACCTTC. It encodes CASSPAGEHYGYTF.

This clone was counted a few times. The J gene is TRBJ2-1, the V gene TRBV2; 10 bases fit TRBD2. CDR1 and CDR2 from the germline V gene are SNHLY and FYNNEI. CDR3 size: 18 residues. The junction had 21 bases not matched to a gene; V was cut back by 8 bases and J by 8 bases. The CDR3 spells CASLLWGAGGPGVDEQFF. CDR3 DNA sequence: TGTGCCAGCTTGCTATGGGGAGCGGGGGGGCCAGGAGTCGATGAGCAGTTCTTC. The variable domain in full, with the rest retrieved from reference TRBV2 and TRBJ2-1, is EPEVTQTPSHQVTQMGQEVILRCVPISNHLYFYWYRQILGQKVEFLVSFYNNEISEKSEIFDDQFSVERPDGSNFTLKIRSTKLEDSAMYFCASLLWGAGGPGVDEQFFGPGTRLTVL.

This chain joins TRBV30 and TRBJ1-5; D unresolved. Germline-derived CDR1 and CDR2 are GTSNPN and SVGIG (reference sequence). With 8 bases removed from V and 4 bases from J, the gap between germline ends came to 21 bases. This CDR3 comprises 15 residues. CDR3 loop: CAGSNKESGNQPQHF. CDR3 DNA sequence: TGTGCCGGATCCAACAAAGAGTCGGGAAATCAGCCCCAGCATTTT.

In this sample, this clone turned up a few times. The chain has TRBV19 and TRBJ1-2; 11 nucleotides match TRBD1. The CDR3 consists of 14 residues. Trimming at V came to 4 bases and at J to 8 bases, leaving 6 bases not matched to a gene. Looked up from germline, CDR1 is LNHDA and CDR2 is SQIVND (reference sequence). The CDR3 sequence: CASSRGQGAEGYTF. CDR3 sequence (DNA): TGTGCCAGTAGTAGAGGACAGGGGGCAGAGGGCTACACCTTC.

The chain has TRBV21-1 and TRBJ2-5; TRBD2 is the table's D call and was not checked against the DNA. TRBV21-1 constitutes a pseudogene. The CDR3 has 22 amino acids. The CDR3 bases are TGTGCCAGCAGCCTACAAATTCGGGGACTAGCGGGAGGGCCATCGGATGGGGAGACCCAGTACTTC. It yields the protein CASSLQIRGLAGGPSDGETQYF.

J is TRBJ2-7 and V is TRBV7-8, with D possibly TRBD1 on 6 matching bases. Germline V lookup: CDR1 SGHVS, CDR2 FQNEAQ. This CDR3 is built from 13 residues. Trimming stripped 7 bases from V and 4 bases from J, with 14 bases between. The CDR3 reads CASTGGLVYEQYF. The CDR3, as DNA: TGTGCCAGCACTGGGGGCCTCGTATACGAGCAGTACTTC.

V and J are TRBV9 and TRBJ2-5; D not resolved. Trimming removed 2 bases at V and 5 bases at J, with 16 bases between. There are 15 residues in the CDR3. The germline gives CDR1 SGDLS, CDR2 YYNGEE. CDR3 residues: CASSVLGESGETQYF. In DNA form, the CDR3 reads TGTGCCAGCAGCGTGCTAGGCGAGTCCGGCGAGACCCAGTACTTC.

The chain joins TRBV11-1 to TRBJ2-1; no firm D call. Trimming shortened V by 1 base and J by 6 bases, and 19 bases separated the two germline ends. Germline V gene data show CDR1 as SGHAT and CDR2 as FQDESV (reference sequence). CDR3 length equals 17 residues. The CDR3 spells CASSLGSRLEAANEQFF. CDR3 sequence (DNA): TGTGCCAGCAGCTTAGGAAGTCGGCTAGAGGCTGCCAATGAGCAGTTCTTC.

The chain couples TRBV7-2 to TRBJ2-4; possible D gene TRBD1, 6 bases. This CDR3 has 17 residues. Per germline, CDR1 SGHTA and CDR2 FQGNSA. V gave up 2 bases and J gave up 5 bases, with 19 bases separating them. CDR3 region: CASSLIHRVVGENIQYF. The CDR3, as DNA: TGTGCCAGCAGCTTAATCCACAGGGTAGTAGGGGAAAACATTCAGTACTTC.

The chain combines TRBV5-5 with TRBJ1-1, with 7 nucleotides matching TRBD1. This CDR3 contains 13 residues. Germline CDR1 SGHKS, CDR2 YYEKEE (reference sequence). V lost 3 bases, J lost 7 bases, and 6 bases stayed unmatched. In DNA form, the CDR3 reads TGTGCCAGCAGCTATGGGACAGCAAATGAAGCTTTCTTT. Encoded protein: CASSYGTANEAFF.

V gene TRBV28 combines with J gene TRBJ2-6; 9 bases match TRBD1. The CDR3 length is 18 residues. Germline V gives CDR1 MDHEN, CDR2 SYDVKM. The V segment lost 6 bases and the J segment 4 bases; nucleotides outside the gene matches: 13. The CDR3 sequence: CASSRREDRGYGANVLTF. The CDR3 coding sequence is TGTGCCAGCAGCCGCAGAGAGGACAGGGGATACGGGGCCAACGTCCTGACTTTC.

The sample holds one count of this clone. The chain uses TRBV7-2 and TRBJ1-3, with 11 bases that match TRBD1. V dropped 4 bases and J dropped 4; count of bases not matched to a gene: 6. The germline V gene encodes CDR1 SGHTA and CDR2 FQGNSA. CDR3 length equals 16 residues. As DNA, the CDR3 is TGTGCCAGCAGCTCCGGACAGGGGGCGGTCGGAAACACCATATATTTT. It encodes CASSSGQGAVGNTIYF.

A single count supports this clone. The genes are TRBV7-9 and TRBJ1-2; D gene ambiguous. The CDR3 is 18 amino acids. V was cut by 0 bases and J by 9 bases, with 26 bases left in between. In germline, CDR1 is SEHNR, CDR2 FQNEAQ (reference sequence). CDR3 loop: CASSLAMVQGIPTSSYTF. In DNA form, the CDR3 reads TGTGCCAGCAGCTTAGCCATGGTGCAAGGGATTCCCACTAGTAGCTACACCTTC.

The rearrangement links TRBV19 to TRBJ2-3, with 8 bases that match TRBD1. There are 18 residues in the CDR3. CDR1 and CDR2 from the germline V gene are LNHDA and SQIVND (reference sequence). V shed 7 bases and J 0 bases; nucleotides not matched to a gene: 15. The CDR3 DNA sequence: TGTGCCAGTACTCCCGCCCGAGGACAGGGCTTAAGCACAGATACGCAGTATTTT. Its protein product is CASTPARGQGLSTDTQYF.

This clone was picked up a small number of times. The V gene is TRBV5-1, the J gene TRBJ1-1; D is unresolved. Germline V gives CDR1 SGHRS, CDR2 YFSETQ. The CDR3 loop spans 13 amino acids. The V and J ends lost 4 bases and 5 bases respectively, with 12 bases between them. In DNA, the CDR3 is TGCGCCAGCAGCCAGTTTCGATCGACTGAAGCTTTCTTT. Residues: CASSQFRSTEAFF. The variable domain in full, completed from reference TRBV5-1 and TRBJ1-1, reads KAGVTQTPRYLIKTRGQQVTLSCSPISGHRSVSWYQQTPGQGLQFLFEYFSETQRNKGNFPGRFSGRQFSNSRSEMNVSTLELGDSALYLCASSQFRSTEAFFGQGTRLTVV.

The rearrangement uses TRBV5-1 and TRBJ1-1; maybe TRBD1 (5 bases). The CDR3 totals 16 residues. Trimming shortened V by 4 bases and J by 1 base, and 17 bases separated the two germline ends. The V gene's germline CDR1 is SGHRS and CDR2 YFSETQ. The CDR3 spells CASSPQPGLSNTEAFF. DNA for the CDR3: TGCGCCAGCAGCCCTCAACCGGGACTCTCGAACACTGAAGCTTTCTTT. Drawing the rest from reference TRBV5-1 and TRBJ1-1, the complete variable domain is KAGVTQTPRYLIKTRGQQVTLSCSPISGHRSVSWYQQTPGQGLQFLFEYFSETQRNKGNFPGRFSGRQFSNSRSEMNVSTLELGDSALYLCASSPQPGLSNTEAFFGQGTRLTVV.

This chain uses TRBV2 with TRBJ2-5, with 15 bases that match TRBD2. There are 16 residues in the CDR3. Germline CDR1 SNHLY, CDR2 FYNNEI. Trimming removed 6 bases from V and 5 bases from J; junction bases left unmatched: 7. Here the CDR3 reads CASRSGLAGGGETQYF. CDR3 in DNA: TGTGCCAGCAGATCGGGACTAGCGGGGGGAGGGGAGACCCAGTACTTC.